This record covers a single TCR beta chain. The sample comes from a study of T cell responses to AZD1222 COVID-19 vaccine. Trimming took 5 bases from V and 3 from J; bases not matched to a gene: 6. Germline CDR1 SNHLY, CDR2 FYNNEI. The CDR3 is 14 amino acids. Generated by immunoSEQ multiplex PCR, the TCRdb table keeps only in-frame clones and is missing some. The sample carries 140,000 to 150,000 clones, more than 85% recorded once. V and J are TRBV2 and TRBJ1-2; 7 bases are a match to TRBD1. This TCR derives from an adult in good health. Sequencing used peripheral blood, obtained on day 0 of AZD1222 vaccination. Here the CDR3 DNA reads TGTGCCAGCAGTCAAGACAGGGTGGACTATGGCTACACCTTC. Its protein product is CASSQDRVDYGYTF. The variable domain in full, with the rest retrieved from reference TRBV2 and TRBJ1-2, is EPEVTQTPSHQVTQMGQEVILRCVPISNHLYFYWYRQILGQKVEFLVSFYNNEISEKSEIFDDQFSVERPDGSNFTLKIRSTKLEDSAMYFCASSQDRVDYGYTFGSGTRLTVV.